This T cell receptor (beta chain) came from a study of metastatic and nonmetastatic thyroid tumors. All patients were treatment-naive before thyroid surgery. TCRdb ran MiXCR on the PCR reads. The sample shows 24,000 or so clones, more than 10% of them seen only once. The V gene's germline CDR1 is SGDLS and CDR2 YYNGEE. The ends lost 1 base at V and 1 base at J; junction bases unmatched: 5. The CDR3 covers 16 residues. This receptor was identified in a female donor with papillary thyroid cancer or a benign thyroid nodule (not recorded which). Some clones in this sample may be carry-over from other donors' samples. V gene TRBV9 combines with J gene TRBJ1-2; 9 nucleotides match TRBD1. The specimen was blood. The CDR3 loop is CASSVNPDRGNYGYTF. In DNA form, the CDR3 reads TGTGCCAGCAGCGTAAACCCGGACAGGGGTAACTATGGCTACACCTTC.